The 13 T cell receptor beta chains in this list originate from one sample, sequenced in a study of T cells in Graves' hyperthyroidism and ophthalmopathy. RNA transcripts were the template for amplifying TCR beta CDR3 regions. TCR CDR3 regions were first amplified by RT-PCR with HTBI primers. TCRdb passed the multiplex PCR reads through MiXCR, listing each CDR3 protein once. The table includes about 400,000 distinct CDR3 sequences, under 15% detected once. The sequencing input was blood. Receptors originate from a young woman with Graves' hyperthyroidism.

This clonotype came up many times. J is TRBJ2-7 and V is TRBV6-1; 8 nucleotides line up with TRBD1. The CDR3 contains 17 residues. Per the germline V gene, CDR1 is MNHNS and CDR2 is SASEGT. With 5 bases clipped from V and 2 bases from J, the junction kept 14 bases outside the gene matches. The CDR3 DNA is TGTGCCAGCAGTCCAAGGGCCGGAGACAGGGGACCCTACGAGCAGTACTTC. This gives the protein CASSPRAGDRGPYEQYF.

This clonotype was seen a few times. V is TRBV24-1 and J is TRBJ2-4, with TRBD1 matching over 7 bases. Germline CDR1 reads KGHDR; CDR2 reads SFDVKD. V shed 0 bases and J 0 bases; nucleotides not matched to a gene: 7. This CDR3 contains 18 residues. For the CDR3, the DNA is TGTGCCACCAGTGATTTGCCGGACAGGAGACTAGCCAAAAACATTCAGTACTTC. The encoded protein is CATSDLPDRRLAKNIQYF.

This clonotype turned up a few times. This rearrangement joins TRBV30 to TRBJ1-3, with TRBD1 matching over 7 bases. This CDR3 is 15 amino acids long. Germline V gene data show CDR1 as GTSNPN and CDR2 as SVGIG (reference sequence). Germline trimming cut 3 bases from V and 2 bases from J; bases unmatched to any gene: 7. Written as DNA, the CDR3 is TGTGCCTGGAGCCCGTCAGGGGGGCCTGGAAACACCATATATTTT. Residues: CAWSPSGGPGNTIYF.

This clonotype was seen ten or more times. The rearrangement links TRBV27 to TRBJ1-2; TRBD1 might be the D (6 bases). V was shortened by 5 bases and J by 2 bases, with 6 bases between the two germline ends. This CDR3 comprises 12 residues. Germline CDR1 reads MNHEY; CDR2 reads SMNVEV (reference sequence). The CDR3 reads CASSQGNYGYTF. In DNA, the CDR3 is TGTGCCAGCAGTCAGGGGAACTATGGCTACACCTTC.

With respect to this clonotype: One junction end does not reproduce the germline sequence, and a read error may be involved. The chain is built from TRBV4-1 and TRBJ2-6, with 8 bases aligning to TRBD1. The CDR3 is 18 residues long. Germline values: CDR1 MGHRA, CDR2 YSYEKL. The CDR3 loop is CAGSLSGTGPSGANVLTF. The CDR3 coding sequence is TGCGCCGGCAGCCTGTCCGGGACAGGACCCTCTGGGGCCAACGTCCTGACTTTC.

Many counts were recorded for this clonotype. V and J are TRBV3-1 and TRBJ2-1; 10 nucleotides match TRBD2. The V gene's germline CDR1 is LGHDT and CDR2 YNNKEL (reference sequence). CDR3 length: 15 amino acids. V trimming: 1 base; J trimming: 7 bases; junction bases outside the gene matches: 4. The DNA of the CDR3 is TGTGCCAGCAGCCAAGGGACTAGCGGTGGGAATGAGCAGTTCTTC. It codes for CASSQGTSGGNEQFF.

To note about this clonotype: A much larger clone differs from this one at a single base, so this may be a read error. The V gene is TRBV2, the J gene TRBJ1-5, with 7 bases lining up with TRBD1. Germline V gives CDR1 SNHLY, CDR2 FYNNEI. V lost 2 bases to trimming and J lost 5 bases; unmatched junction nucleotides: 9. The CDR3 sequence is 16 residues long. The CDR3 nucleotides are TGTGCCAGCAGTGAATTTACCGACAGGGACCATCAGCCCCAGCATTTT. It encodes CASSEFTDRDHQPQHF.

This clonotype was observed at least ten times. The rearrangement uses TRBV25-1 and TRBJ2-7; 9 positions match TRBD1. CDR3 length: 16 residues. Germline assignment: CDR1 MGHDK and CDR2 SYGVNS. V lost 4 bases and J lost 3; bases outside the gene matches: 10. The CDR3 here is CASSASPGTGNYEQYF. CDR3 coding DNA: TGTGCCAGCAGTGCCTCACCCGGGACAGGGAACTACGAGCAGTACTTC.

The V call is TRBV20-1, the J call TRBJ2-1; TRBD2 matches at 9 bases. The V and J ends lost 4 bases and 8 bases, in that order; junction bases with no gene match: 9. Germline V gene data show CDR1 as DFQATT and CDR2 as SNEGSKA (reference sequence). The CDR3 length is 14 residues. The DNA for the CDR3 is TGCAGTGCTATGGCGGGAGGGCCAGGCGATGAGCAGTTCTTC. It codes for CSAMAGGPGDEQFF.

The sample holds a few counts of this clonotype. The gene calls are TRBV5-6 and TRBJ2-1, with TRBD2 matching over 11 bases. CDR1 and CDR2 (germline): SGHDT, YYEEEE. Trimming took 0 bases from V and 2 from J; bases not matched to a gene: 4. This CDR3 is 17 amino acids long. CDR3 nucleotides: TGTGCCAGCAGCTTGGCTCCGACTAGCGGGACCTACAATGAGCAGTTCTTC. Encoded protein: CASSLAPTSGTYNEQFF.

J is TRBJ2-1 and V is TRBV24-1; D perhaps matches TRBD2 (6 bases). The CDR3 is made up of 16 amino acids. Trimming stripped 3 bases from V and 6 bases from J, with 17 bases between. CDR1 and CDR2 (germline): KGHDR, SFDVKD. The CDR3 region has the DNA TGTGCCACCAGTGATGCCGGAGAAGGGGACTTCAATGAGCAGTTCTTC. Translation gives CATSDAGEGDFNEQFF.

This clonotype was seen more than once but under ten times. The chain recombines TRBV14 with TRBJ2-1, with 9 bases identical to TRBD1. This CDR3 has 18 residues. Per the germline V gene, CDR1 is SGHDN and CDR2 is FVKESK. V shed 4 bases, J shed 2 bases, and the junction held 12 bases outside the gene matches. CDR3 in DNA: TGTGCCAGCAGCCGAAAGAGGGGGACAGGGAGGGCCTACAATGAGCAGTTCTTC. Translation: CASSRKRGTGRAYNEQFF.

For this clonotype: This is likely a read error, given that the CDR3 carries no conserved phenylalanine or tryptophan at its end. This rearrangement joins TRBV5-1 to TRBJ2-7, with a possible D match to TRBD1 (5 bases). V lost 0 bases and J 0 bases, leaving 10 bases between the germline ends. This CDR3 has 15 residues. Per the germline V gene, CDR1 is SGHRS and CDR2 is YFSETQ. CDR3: CASSLVQGSSYEQYL. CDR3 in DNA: TGCGCCAGCAGCTTGGTTCAGGGCAGCTCCTACGAGCAGTACCTC.